Shown below are 17 T cell receptor beta chains from a single sample sequenced in a study of blood T cell repertoires in COVID-19. Method: immunoSEQ multiplex PCR; TCRdb's copy keeps in-frame clones and lacks some. Of fewer than 60,000 clones in the sample, under 90% were seen once. Sequenced input: peripheral blood. These receptors originate from a man older than 75 with active or convalescent COVID-19.

V and J are TRBV9 and TRBJ1-2, with D uncertain. Germline assignment: CDR1 SGDLS and CDR2 YYNGEE. The CDR3 runs to 15 residues. The V end was cut by 3 bases, the J end by 1 base, with 13 bases between. CDR3 residues: CASSANRVRNYGYTF. For the CDR3, the DNA is TGTGCCAGCAGCGCTAATCGAGTCCGTAACTATGGCTACACCTTC.

The gene calls are TRBV12-5 and TRBJ2-7, with a possible D match to TRBD1 (6 bases). V was shortened by 5 bases and J by 3 bases, with 14 bases between the two germline ends. CDR1 is LGHNT, CDR2 FRNRAP, per germline. The length of the CDR3 is 14 residues. CDR3 DNA sequence: TGTGCTAGTGGTGGCCGGGACATCCTCTACGAGCAGTACTTC. It yields the protein CASGGRDILYEQYF.

V and J are TRBV10-3 and TRBJ2-1, with TRBD2 matching over 8 bases. The CDR3 covers 15 residues. Germline trimming cut 6 bases from V and 6 bases from J; bases unmatched to any gene: 10. Looked up from germline, CDR1 is ENHRY and CDR2 is SYGVKD. This chain's CDR3 is CAIRDGAGVFNEQFF. The CDR3 DNA sequence: TGTGCCATCAGGGACGGAGCGGGAGTCTTCAATGAGCAGTTCTTC.

The CDR3 region has the DNA TGTGCCACCAGCAGAGCTAGCGGCGGGTCCAATGAGCAGTTCTTC. It specifies CATSRASGGSNEQFF. This chain links TRBV15 with TRBJ2-1, with 7 bases that match TRBD2. This CDR3 is built from 15 residues. CDR1 and CDR2 (germline): LNHNV, YYDKDF (reference sequence). V lost 1 base and J lost 6; bases outside the gene matches: 6.

DNA of the CDR3: TGTGCCTGGAGGCAGGACAGAGGGGCTTCCTACGAGCAGTACTTC. It yields the protein CAWRQDRGASYEQYF. The rearrangement uses TRBV30 and TRBJ2-7; maybe TRBD1 (6 bases). The CDR3 loop spans 15 amino acids. V gave up 3 bases and J gave up 1 base, with 16 bases separating them. CDR1 is GTSNPN and CDR2 is SVGIG in the germline V gene (reference sequence).

This chain joins TRBV5-1 and TRBJ2-7; 8 bases map to TRBD1. Trimming took 2 bases from V and 7 from J; bases not matched to a gene: 5. The germline gives CDR1 SGHRS, CDR2 YFSETQ. The length of the CDR3 is 13 residues. The chain's CDR3 is CASSFTGGGEQYF. In DNA, the CDR3 is TGCGCCAGCAGCTTTACAGGGGGAGGAGAGCAGTACTTC.

This clone was counted a few times. The V call is TRBV2, the J call TRBJ2-5, with 12 bases matching TRBD1. The V gene's germline CDR1 is SNHLY and CDR2 FYNNEI. V was clipped by 8 bases and J by 5 bases; unmatched bases: 12. The CDR3 spans 16 residues. The CDR3 DNA sequence: TGTGCCAGCCGAAGGTCCGGGACAGGGGGCGGGGAGACCCAGTACTTC. This translates into CASRRSGTGGGETQYF.

V and J are TRBV7-2 and TRBJ1-1; D unclear. The germline gives CDR1 SGHTA, CDR2 FQGNSA. This CDR3 has 13 residues. Trimming removed 5 bases at V and 0 bases at J, with 7 bases between. The DNA of the CDR3 is TGTGCCAGCAGCCTCGACTTGAACACTGAAGCTTTCTTT. Amino acid sequence: CASSLDLNTEAFF.

The chain couples TRBV27 to TRBJ2-1, with 10 positions matching TRBD2. There are 15 residues in the CDR3. In germline, CDR1 is MNHEY, CDR2 SMNVEV (reference sequence). The trim removed 5 bases at V and 2 bases at J, leaving 3 bases unmatched. In nucleotides, the CDR3 is TGTGCCAGCAGTAAACTAGCGGGAACCTACAATGAGCAGTTCTTC. Its translation is CASSKLAGTYNEQFF.

This clone was counted a single time. The rearrangement links TRBV7-9 to TRBJ1-2, with 8 bases lining up with TRBD1. The CDR3 is 14 amino acids. The V segment lost 3 bases and the J segment 7 bases; nucleotides outside the gene matches: 7. Per germline, CDR1 SEHNR and CDR2 FQNEAQ (reference sequence). CDR3 residues: CASSLRTGKGGYTF. In DNA, the CDR3 is TGTGCCAGCAGCTTGAGGACAGGGAAGGGTGGCTACACCTTC.

This chain links TRBV9 with TRBJ1-3, with D possibly being TRBD1 (5 bases). The V gene's germline CDR1 is SGDLS and CDR2 YYNGEE. The CDR3 loop spans 15 amino acids. V lost 0 bases, J lost 6 bases, and 13 bases lay in between. For the CDR3, the DNA is TGTGCCAGCAGCGTAGGACGGACATCGGTAAACACCATATATTTT. It encodes CASSVGRTSVNTIYF. The full variable domain, completed using reference TRBV9 and TRBJ1-3, is DSGVTQTPKHLITATGQRVTLRCSPRSGDLSVYWYQQSLDQGLQFLIQYYNGEERAKGNILERFSAQQFPDLHSELNLSSLELGDSALYFCASSVGRTSVNTIYFGEGSWLTVV.

The CDR3 nucleotides read TGTGCCAGCAGCCTCGGACTAGCGGGGGATACGCAGTATTTT. Its protein product is CASSLGLAGDTQYF. The V call is TRBV7-3, the J call TRBJ2-3, with 12 bases that match TRBD2. V was clipped by 5 bases and J by 6 bases; unmatched bases: 3. Per germline, CDR1 SGHTA and CDR2 FQGTGA. There are 14 residues in the CDR3. Complete variable domain (other parts from reference TRBV7-3 and TRBJ2-3): GAGVSQTPSNKVTEKGKYVELRCDPISGHTALYWYRQSLGQGPEFLIYFQGTGAADDSGLPNDRFFAVRPEGSVSTLKIQRTERGDSAVYLCASSLGLAGDTQYFGPGTRLTVL.

The genes are TRBV28 and TRBJ1-5; 9 bases line up with TRBD1. J was trimmed by 6 bases and V by 4 bases; bases with no gene match: 13. The germline CDR1 and CDR2 sequences are MDHEN and SYDVKM. The CDR3 totals 17 residues. The CDR3 nucleotides read TGTGCCAGCAGTTCGTGGGCCGGGACAGGGCAGGGTCAGCCCCAGCATTTT. Translated, it gives CASSSWAGTGQGQPQHF.

V is TRBV7-9 and J is TRBJ2-5, with D possibly being TRBD1 (5 bases). The germline gives CDR1 SEHNR, CDR2 FQNEAQ (reference sequence). The CDR3 runs to 15 residues. V lost 4 bases, J lost 5 bases, and 17 bases lay in between. The CDR3 DNA sequence: TGTGCCAGCAGCTCACGCGGCTGGGGCTGGGAGACCCAGTACTTC. Translated, it gives CASSSRGWGWETQYF.

J is TRBJ1-5 and V is TRBV30; a weak D match, TRBD1 (6 bases). This CDR3 contains 16 residues. V was pared by 4 bases and J by 2 bases, with 18 bases between. Germline loops: CDR1 GTSNPN, CDR2 SVGIG (reference sequence). The CDR3 sequence is CAWTNSGVWGNQPQHF. DNA of the CDR3: TGTGCCTGGACCAATTCAGGGGTTTGGGGCAATCAGCCCCAGCATTTT.

This chain uses TRBV9 with TRBJ2-7; TRBD2 aligns across 8 bases. The V gene end was trimmed by 1 base and the J gene end by 7 bases; junction bases not matched to a gene: 7. The CDR3 consists of 14 residues. Germline CDR1 SGDLS, CDR2 YYNGEE. The DNA of the CDR3 is TGTGCCAGCAGCGTACGGTTGGCGGGAGGTGAGCAGTACTTC. It encodes CASSVRLAGGEQYF.

CDR3 protein: CASSQVPSTSYEQYF. The CDR3, as DNA: TGTGCCAGCAGCCAAGTCCCCTCAACCAGCTACGAGCAGTACTTC. The chain links TRBV3-1 (or the pseudogene TRBV3-2) to TRBJ2-7; unclear D gene. V lost 1 base, J lost 3 bases, and 13 bases lay in between. Germline loops: CDR1 LGHDT, CDR2 YNNKEL (reference sequence). The CDR3 consists of 15 residues.